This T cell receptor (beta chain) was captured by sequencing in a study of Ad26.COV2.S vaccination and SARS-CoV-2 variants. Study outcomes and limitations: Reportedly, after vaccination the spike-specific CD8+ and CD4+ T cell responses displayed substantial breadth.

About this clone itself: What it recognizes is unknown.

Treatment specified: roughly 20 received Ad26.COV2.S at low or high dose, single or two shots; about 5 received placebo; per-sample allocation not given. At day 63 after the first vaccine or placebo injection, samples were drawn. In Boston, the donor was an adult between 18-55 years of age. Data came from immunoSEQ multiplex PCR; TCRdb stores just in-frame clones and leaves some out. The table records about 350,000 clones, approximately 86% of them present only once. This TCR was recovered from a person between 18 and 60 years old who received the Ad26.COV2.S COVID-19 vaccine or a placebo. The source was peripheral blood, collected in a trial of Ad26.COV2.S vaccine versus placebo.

The CDR3 loop is CASSLRRENTEAFF. In DNA form, the CDR3 reads TGTGCCAGCAGTTTACGGCGGGAGAACACTGAAGCTTTCTTT. V usage is TRBV28 and J usage is TRBJ1-1; D is ambiguous. This CDR3 comprises 14 residues. V was clipped by 2 bases and J by 1 base, with 8 bases between them. Per the germline V gene, CDR1 is MDHEN and CDR2 is SYDVKM. The variable domain in full, completed from reference TRBV28 and TRBJ1-1, reads DVKVTQSSRYLVKRTGEKVFLECVQDMDHENMFWYRQDPGLGLRLIYFSYDVKMKEKGDIPEGYSVSREKKERFSLILESASTNQTSMYLCASSLRRENTEAFFGQGTRLTVV.